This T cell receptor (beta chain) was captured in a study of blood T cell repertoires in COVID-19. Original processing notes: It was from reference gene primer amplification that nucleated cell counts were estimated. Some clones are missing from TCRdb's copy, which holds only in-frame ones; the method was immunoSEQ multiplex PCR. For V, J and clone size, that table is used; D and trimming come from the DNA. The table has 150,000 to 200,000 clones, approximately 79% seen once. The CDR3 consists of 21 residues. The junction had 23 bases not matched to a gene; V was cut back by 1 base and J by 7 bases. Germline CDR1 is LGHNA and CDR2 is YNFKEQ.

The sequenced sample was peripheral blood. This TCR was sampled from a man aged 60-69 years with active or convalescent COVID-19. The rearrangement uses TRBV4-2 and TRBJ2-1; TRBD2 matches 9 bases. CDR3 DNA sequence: TGTGCCAGCAGCCAAGGCCTACGGGCTAATCCGGGACTAGCCCAGGTGAATGAGCAGTTCTTC. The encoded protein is CASSQGLRANPGLAQVNEQFF.